This TCR beta chain was documented in a study of blood T cell repertoires in COVID-19. Study at large: Spain, Italy and the United States supplied samples that represented acute and convalescent COVID-19. Nucleic acid was either cDNA or gDNA, and it came from T cells, B-cell-depleted T cells, or PBMCs.

The germline V gene encodes CDR1 SGHDT and CDR2 YYEEEE. The length of the CDR3 is 13 residues. V gave up 9 bases and J gave up 5 bases; unmatched junction bases: 11. Generated by immunoSEQ multiplex PCR, the TCRdb table keeps only in-frame clones and is missing some. The table lists about 210,000 clones, 85% to 90% of them singletons. The sequenced sample was peripheral blood. The source of this sequence is a man aged 55 to 70 who had recovered from COVID-19. The chain joins TRBV5-6 to TRBJ2-7; 7 nucleotides line up with TRBD1. CDR3 in DNA: TGTGCCACCTCCGGGACAGCCCGAGACGAGCAGTACTTC. Its translation is CATSGTARDEQYF.